Listed below are T cell receptor beta chains from one sample, sequenced in a study of blood T cell repertoires in COVID-19. Generated by immunoSEQ multiplex PCR, the TCRdb table keeps only in-frame clones and is missing some. The sample carries about 130,000 clones, about 80% recorded once. The sequencing input was peripheral blood. The receptor set was obtained from a woman older than 75 with acute or convalescent COVID-19. Both conserved end residues are part of each CDR3. D genes are given only for firm matches. Clone size appears in some rows only: once, few, many, or a class for an expanded clone.

cdr3_aa: CAWSSGTGWGYTF; cdr3_nt: TGTGCCTGGAGTTCCGGGACAGGGTGGGGCTACACCTTC; d_call: TRBD1; j_call: TRBJ1-2; clone_size: .; v_call: TRBV30
cdr3_aa: CASSVRFTGDGYTF; cdr3_nt: TGTGCCAGCAGCGTCAGATTCACAGGGGACGGCTACACCTTC; d_call: TRBD1; j_call: TRBJ1-2; clone_size: .; v_call: TRBV9
cdr3_aa: CASSRHLNTEAFF; cdr3_nt: TGTGCCAGCAGCCGACACCTGAACACTGAAGCTTTCTTT; d_call: .; j_call: TRBJ1-1; clone_size: .; v_call: TRBV6-2/TRBV6-3
cdr3_aa: CASSSQHSNQPQHF; cdr3_nt: TGTGCCAGCAGTTCTCAACATAGCAATCAGCCCCAGCATTTT; d_call: .; j_call: TRBJ1-5; clone_size: .; v_call: TRBV6-5
cdr3_aa: CASSLGVREAQYF; cdr3_nt: TGTGCCAGCAGCTTAGGGGTACGGGAGGCCCAGTACTTC; d_call: TRBD2; j_call: TRBJ2-5; clone_size: .; v_call: TRBV7-2
cdr3_aa: CASSFGLQGAGNTIYF; cdr3_nt: TGTGCCAGCAGCTTCGGTCTCCAGGGTGCTGGAAACACCATATATTTT; d_call: .; j_call: TRBJ1-3; clone_size: .; v_call: TRBV7-9
cdr3_aa: CASSPVNTYSPLHF; cdr3_nt: TGTGCCAGCTCACCAGTTAACACCTATTCACCCCTCCACTTT; d_call: .; j_call: TRBJ1-6; clone_size: .; v_call: TRBV18
cdr3_aa: CASSAGLPTEAFF; cdr3_nt: TGTGCCAGCAGCGCAGGGTTGCCCACTGAAGCTTTCTTT; d_call: .; j_call: TRBJ1-1; clone_size: .; v_call: TRBV11-2
cdr3_aa: CASSLGSGSGATIYF; cdr3_nt: TGCGCCAGCAGCTTGGGTTCGGGCAGCGGGGCCACCATATATTTT; d_call: .; j_call: TRBJ1-3; clone_size: .; v_call: TRBV5-1
cdr3_aa: CASSSGQGNEKLFF; cdr3_nt: TGTGCCAGCAGCTCGGGACAGGGAAATGAAAAACTGTTTTTT; d_call: TRBD1; j_call: TRBJ1-4; clone_size: .; v_call: TRBV3-1/TRBV3-2
cdr3_aa: CASSAEPQAGELFF; cdr3_nt: TGTGCCAGCAGCGCCGAACCCCAGGCAGGGGAGCTGTTTTTT; d_call: .; j_call: TRBJ2-2; clone_size: .; v_call: TRBV9
cdr3_aa: CASSPTADNSPLHF; cdr3_nt: TGTGCCAGCAGCCCGACGGCGGATAATTCACCCCTCCACTTT; d_call: .; j_call: TRBJ1-6; clone_size: .; v_call: TRBV6-5
cdr3_aa: CATTTPGNTEAFF; cdr3_nt: TGTGCCACTACAACACCAGGCAACACTGAAGCTTTCTTT; d_call: .; j_call: TRBJ1-1; clone_size: .; v_call: TRBV19
cdr3_aa: CASSSILSRPSYEQYF; cdr3_nt: TGTGCCAGCAGCTCAATACTAAGTCGGCCGAGCTACGAGCAGTACTTC; d_call: .; j_call: TRBJ2-7; clone_size: .; v_call: TRBV7-2
cdr3_aa: CASKEAAGQLYGYTF; cdr3_nt: TGTGCCAGTAAAGAGGCTGCGGGACAGCTCTATGGCTACACCTTC; d_call: TRBD1; j_call: TRBJ1-2; clone_size: .; v_call: TRBV19
cdr3_aa: CASSPRQGREAFF; cdr3_nt: TGTGCCAGCAGCCCCCGACAGGGGCGGGAAGCTTTCTTT; d_call: TRBD1; j_call: TRBJ1-1; clone_size: .; v_call: TRBV11-3
cdr3_aa: CASSMSGLLNQPQHF; cdr3_nt: TGTGCCAGTAGTATGTCGGGACTCCTCAATCAGCCCCAGCATTTT; d_call: .; j_call: TRBJ1-5; clone_size: few; v_call: TRBV19
cdr3_aa: CASSQRRESAEAFF; cdr3_nt: TGTGCCAGTAGTCAGCGGAGGGAGTCCGCTGAAGCTTTCTTT; d_call: .; j_call: TRBJ1-1; clone_size: .; v_call: TRBV19
cdr3_aa: CASSLRDNYGYTF; cdr3_nt: TGTGCCAGCAGCTTACGGGATAACTATGGCTACACCTTC; d_call: .; j_call: TRBJ1-2; clone_size: few; v_call: TRBV5-5
cdr3_aa: CASSLWGRGIYQPQHF; cdr3_nt: TGTGCCAGCAGCTTATGGGGCAGGGGGATCTATCAGCCCCAGCATTTT; d_call: TRBD1; j_call: TRBJ1-5; clone_size: .; v_call: TRBV7-2
cdr3_aa: CASRPDSYNNEKLFF; cdr3_nt: TGTGCCAGCAGACCGGACAGCTACAATAATGAAAAACTGTTTTTT; d_call: .; j_call: TRBJ1-4; clone_size: once; v_call: TRBV6-5
cdr3_aa: CASLRELTVREQPQHF; cdr3_nt: TGCGCCAGCCTCCGGGAGTTGACAGTCCGGGAACAGCCCCAGCATTTT; d_call: .; j_call: TRBJ1-5; clone_size: once; v_call: TRBV23-1
cdr3_aa: CASSNPQGEKLFF; cdr3_nt: TGTGCCAGCAGTAATCCACAGGGGGAAAAACTGTTTTTT; d_call: TRBD1; j_call: TRBJ1-4; clone_size: .; v_call: TRBV2
cdr3_aa: CASSLEGRGASPLHF; cdr3_nt: TGCGCCAGCAGCTTGGAGGGGCGTGGAGCTTCACCCCTCCACTTT; d_call: .; j_call: TRBJ1-6; clone_size: few; v_call: TRBV5-1
cdr3_aa: CASSQGGGNQPQHF; cdr3_nt: TGTGCCAGCAGCCAAGGGGGGGGGAATCAGCCCCAGCATTTT; d_call: .; j_call: TRBJ1-5; clone_size: .; v_call: TRBV3-1/TRBV3-2
cdr3_aa: CASSGGSFYQTDYEQYF; cdr3_nt: TGTGCCAGCAGTGGGGGGTCTTTTTACCAGACTGACTACGAGCAGTACTTC; d_call: .; j_call: TRBJ2-7; clone_size: .; v_call: TRBV6-2/TRBV6-3
cdr3_aa: CASSLDRGYGYTF; cdr3_nt: TGTGCCAGCAGCTTGGACAGGGGTTATGGCTACACCTTC; d_call: TRBD1; j_call: TRBJ1-2; clone_size: many; v_call: TRBV16